This passage covers 15 T cell receptor beta chains from one sample sequenced in a study of cytomegalovirus exposure and HLA in healthy donors. Primers included in the PCR were 60 Vbeta and 13 Jbeta primers. Here immunoSEQ multiplex PCR was the method, and the copy in TCRdb shows in-frame clones only, minus some. This sample's table has just over 150,000 clones. The material sequenced was PBMCs. These receptors came from a woman between 55 and 75 years old in good health and CMV-seronegative.

The V gene is TRBV28, the J gene TRBJ2-3; 9 bases align to TRBD2. The CDR3 has 16 amino acids. With V trimmed by 6 bases and J by 6 bases, 13 bases remained unmatched. Germline V gene sequence: CDR1 MDHEN, CDR2 SYDVKM. The CDR3, as DNA: TGTGCCAGCAGCAGCAAAGCGGGGGGCGACCCGGATACGCAGTATTTT. It translates to CASSSKAGGDPDTQYF.

J is TRBJ2-7 and V is TRBV10-3; D remains unclear. Trimming stripped 6 bases from V and 1 base from J, with 10 bases between. This CDR3 has 13 amino acids. The V gene's germline CDR1 is ENHRY and CDR2 SYGVKD. CDR3 region: CAIRRARSYEQYF. The CDR3 DNA follows: TGTGCCATCAGACGCGCCAGGTCCTACGAGCAGTACTTC.

The V and J genes are TRBV18 and TRBJ2-2, with TRBD1 matching 9 bases. V lost 1 base to trimming and J lost 3 bases; unmatched junction nucleotides: 0. The CDR3 spans 15 residues. Germline CDR1 is KGHSH and CDR2 is LQKENI. The CDR3 DNA is TGTGCCAGCTCACCACGACAGGGGGACACCGGGGAGCTGTTTTTT. Encoded protein: CASSPRQGDTGELFF.

This rearrangement joins TRBV18 to TRBJ1-6; the D is unclear. The CDR3 runs to 13 residues. Trimming took off 3 bases at V and 8 bases at J, with 8 bases between the two ends. The germline V gene has CDR1 KGHSH and CDR2 LQKENI. This CDR3 is CASSPRLDSPLHF. The CDR3 region has the DNA TGTGCCAGCTCACCCCGGTTGGATTCACCCCTCCACTTT.

This CDR3 is CASGGTANEKLFF. Written as DNA, the CDR3 is TGTGCCAGCGGGGGGACAGCTAATGAAAAACTGTTTTTT. V gene TRBV2 combines with J gene TRBJ1-4; TRBD1 matches at 7 bases. The CDR3 consists of 13 residues. Germline trimming cut 8 bases from V and 3 bases from J; bases unmatched to any gene: 3. CDR1 and CDR2 (germline): SNHLY, FYNNEI.

The gene calls are TRBV7-9 and TRBJ1-1, with a weak D call TRBD1 (6 bases). The V gene lost 6 bases and the J gene lost 3 bases, with 14 bases spanning the gap. CDR3 size: 14 residues. CDR1 SEHNR and CDR2 FQNEAQ come from the germline V gene (reference sequence). The CDR3 here is CASRSREGDTEAFF. As DNA, the CDR3 is TGTGCCAGCAGGTCTAGAGAGGGGGACACTGAAGCTTTCTTT.

The chain links TRBV20-1 to TRBJ1-1; no clear D gene. V lost 3 bases and J lost 11, with 13 bases in between. The germline gives CDR1 DFQATT, CDR2 SNEGSKA (reference sequence). The CDR3 extends over 11 amino acids. The CDR3 region is CSASLKEQAFF. DNA of the CDR3: TGCAGTGCTAGTCTGAAGGAACAGGCTTTCTTT.

The rearrangement links TRBV2 to TRBJ2-1, with 7 bases matching TRBD1. CDR1 is SNHLY, CDR2 FYNNEI, per germline. V shed 7 bases and J 3 bases; nucleotides not matched to a gene: 6. CDR3 length: 14 amino acids. The CDR3 protein is CASITGQLYNEQFF. In DNA form, the CDR3 reads TGTGCCAGCATCACGGGACAGCTCTACAATGAGCAGTTCTTC.

The chain has TRBV6-6 and TRBJ1-1, with a weak D call TRBD1 (5 bases). The V gene's germline CDR1 is MNHNY and CDR2 SVGAGI (reference sequence). The germline V and J ends were trimmed by 8 bases and 3 bases, with 7 bases remaining between them. The CDR3 runs to 11 residues. The CDR3 DNA sequence: TGTGCCAGCCAAGGGGACACTGAAGCTTTCTTT. It encodes CASQGDTEAFF.

The V gene is TRBV6-1, the J gene TRBJ2-1; tentatively, D is TRBD1 (5 bases). Germline CDR1 is MNHNS and CDR2 is SASEGT. This CDR3 has 18 residues. The V end was cut by 2 bases, the J end by 0 bases, with 17 bases between. CDR3 in amino acids: CASSEQPKGPSSYNEQFF. CDR3 in DNA: TGTGCCAGCAGTGAACAACCGAAGGGGCCGAGCTCCTACAATGAGCAGTTCTTC.

The chain couples TRBV29-1 to TRBJ2-7, with 10 bases fitting TRBD2. The junction had 3 bases not matched to a gene; V was cut back by 1 base and J by 6 bases. The CDR3 is 13 amino acids. CDR1 is SQVTM and CDR2 is ANQGSEA in the germline V gene. The CDR3 loop is CSVEGAGGFEQYF. The CDR3 DNA is TGCAGCGTTGAAGGAGCGGGAGGGTTCGAGCAGTACTTC.

The chain has TRBV7-9 and TRBJ1-2, with 8 bases lining up with TRBD1. Germline loops: CDR1 SEHNR, CDR2 FQNEAQ (reference sequence). This CDR3 has 16 residues. V shed 6 bases, J shed 4 bases, and the junction held 13 bases outside the gene matches. The CDR3 DNA sequence: TGTGCCAGCAGTTCCGGTTGGCAGGGGGCCTTCTATGGCTACACCTTC. It yields the protein CASSSGWQGAFYGYTF.

The genes are TRBV6-6 and TRBJ1-5; 10 bases map to TRBD1. The V segment lost 4 bases and the J segment 5 bases; nucleotides outside the gene matches: 5. Germline V lookup: CDR1 MNHNY, CDR2 SVGAGI (reference sequence). The CDR3 covers 15 residues. The DNA for the CDR3 is TGTGCCAGCAGTTTCTCGGACAGGGGGTATCAGCCCCAGCATTTT. Translated: CASSFSDRGYQPQHF.

The rearrangement links TRBV11-2 to TRBJ1-5; TRBD1 aligns across 7 bases. Germline V CDR1 and CDR2: SGHAT, FQNNGV. V lost 5 bases and J lost 1; bases outside the gene matches: 5. The CDR3 has 15 residues. The CDR3 here is CASSASGGSNQPQHF. CDR3 sequence (DNA): TGTGCCAGCAGCGCATCAGGGGGAAGCAATCAGCCCCAGCATTTT. The full variable domain, rest sourced from reference TRBV11-2 and TRBJ1-5, is EAGVAQSPRYKIIEKRQSVAFWCNPISGHATLYWYQQILGQGPKLLIQFQNNGVVDDSQLPKDRFSAERLKGVDSTLKIQPAKLEDSAVYLCASSASGGSNQPQHFGDGTRLSIL.

The chain links TRBV6-6 to TRBJ1-5, with 8 bases aligning to TRBD1. The length of the CDR3 is 15 residues. V dropped 6 bases and J dropped 4; count of bases not matched to a gene: 8. Germline CDR1 MNHNY, CDR2 SVGAGI (reference sequence). The CDR3 DNA sequence: TGTGCCAGCAGGGATATCAGGGGGCAAAATCAGCCCCAGCATTTT. Protein: CASRDIRGQNQPQHF.